What follows is one TCR beta chain and its context. Antigen specificity is unknown. The data stem from a study of shared clonotypes between healthy human individuals. Study outcomes and limitations: Clonotype sharing across donors was expected to vary with sequencing depth. Non-shared clonotypes had lower generation probabilities than those shared by all four donors.

CD8 cells regarded as naive lacked CD45RO, were positively chosen for CCR7, and omitted terminally differentiated effector memory CD45RA+ cells. The CDR3 length is 20 residues. CDR1 and CDR2 (germline): SGHNT, YYREEE (reference sequence). The V gene lost 2 bases and the J gene lost 3 bases, with 30 bases spanning the gap. Assay used: immunoSEQ multiplex PCR; TCRdb lists only in-frame clones, some missing. The sample shows over 2 million clones, just under 95% of them seen only once. This rearrangement joins TRBV5-4 to TRBJ2-7; D perhaps matches TRBD1 (6 bases). Material: naive CD8+ T cells sorted from blood. This receptor was obtained from a man younger than 30 in good health. The CDR3 DNA sequence: TGTGCCAGCAGCTTCTTTGGGCAGGAGGTTCTCGACAGGTTTAACTACGAGCAGTACTTC. This gives the protein CASSFFGQEVLDRFNYEQYF.